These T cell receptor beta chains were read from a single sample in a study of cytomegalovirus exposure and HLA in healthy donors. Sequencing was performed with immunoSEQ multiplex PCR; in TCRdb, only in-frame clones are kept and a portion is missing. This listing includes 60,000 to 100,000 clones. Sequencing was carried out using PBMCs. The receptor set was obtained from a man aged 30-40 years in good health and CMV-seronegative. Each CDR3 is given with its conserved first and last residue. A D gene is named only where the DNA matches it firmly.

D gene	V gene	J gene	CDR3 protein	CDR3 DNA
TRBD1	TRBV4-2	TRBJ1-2	CASSPSTGQGYGYTF	TGTGCCAGCAGCCCGAGCACGGGACAGGGGTATGGCTACACCTTC
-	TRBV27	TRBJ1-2	CASSLEGWHYTF	TGTGCCAGCAGTTTGGAGGGATGGCACTACACCTTC
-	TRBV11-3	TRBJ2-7	CASSRNVGYEQYF	TGTGCCAGCAGCCGAAATGTCGGTTACGAGCAGTACTTC
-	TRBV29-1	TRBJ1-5	CSVSGEGQPQHF	TGCAGCGTCTCGGGCGAGGGTCAGCCCCAGCATTTT
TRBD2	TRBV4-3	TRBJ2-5	CASSQRGRSQETQYF	TGCGCCAGCAGCCAGCGCGGGAGATCCCAAGAGACCCAGTACTTC
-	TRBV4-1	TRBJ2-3	CASSTQYHGVGTDTQYF	TGCGCCAGCAGCACCCAATACCACGGGGTGGGCACAGATACGCAGTATTTT
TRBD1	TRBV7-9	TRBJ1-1	CASSRRGLGVTEAFF	TGTGCCAGCAGCCGTAGGGGGCTCGGGGTCACTGAAGCTTTCTTT
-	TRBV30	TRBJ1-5	CAWSPRGNQPQHF	TGTGCCTGGAGTCCACGGGGCAATCAGCCCCAGCATTTT
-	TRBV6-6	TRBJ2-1	CASSRLQEQFF	TGTGCCAGCAGCCGTCTCCAGGAGCAGTTCTTC
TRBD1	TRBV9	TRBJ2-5	CATLVEGTGGLVDQETQYF	TGTGCCACCCTCGTCGAGGGGACAGGGGGCTTGGTGGATCAAGAGACCCAGTACTTC
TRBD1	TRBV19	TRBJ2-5	CASSDRGTRETQYF	TGTGCCAGTAGCGACAGGGGAACCAGGGAGACCCAGTACTTC